The T cell receptor (beta chain) described here comes from a study of blood T cell repertoires in COVID-19. Study-level information: Samples came from the United States, Italy and Spain, spanning acute and convalescent COVID-19. T cells, B-cell-depleted T cells, or PBMCs supplied cDNA or gDNA.

Per the authors' pipeline: Estimated nucleated cell counts came from reference gene primer amplification. Clones were sequenced by immunoSEQ multiplex PCR, and TCRdb holds only the in-frame ones, with some missing. V and J calls and clone size are given by that table; D and trimming were obtained from the DNA. The table shows under 55,000 clones, with more than 75% occurring only once. This CDR3 is built from 15 residues. With 8 bases clipped from V and 4 bases from J, the junction kept 11 bases outside the gene matches. Germline V gives CDR1 MNHEY, CDR2 SVGAGI. The sample consisted of peripheral blood. V and J are TRBV6-5 and TRBJ1-5; TRBD1 agrees at 7 bases. The TCR was taken from a man aged 65 to 79 with acute or convalescent COVID-19. CDR3 sequence: CASVQGILGNQPQHF. CDR3 bases: TGTGCCAGCGTACAGGGGATTTTGGGGAATCAGCCCCAGCATTTT.